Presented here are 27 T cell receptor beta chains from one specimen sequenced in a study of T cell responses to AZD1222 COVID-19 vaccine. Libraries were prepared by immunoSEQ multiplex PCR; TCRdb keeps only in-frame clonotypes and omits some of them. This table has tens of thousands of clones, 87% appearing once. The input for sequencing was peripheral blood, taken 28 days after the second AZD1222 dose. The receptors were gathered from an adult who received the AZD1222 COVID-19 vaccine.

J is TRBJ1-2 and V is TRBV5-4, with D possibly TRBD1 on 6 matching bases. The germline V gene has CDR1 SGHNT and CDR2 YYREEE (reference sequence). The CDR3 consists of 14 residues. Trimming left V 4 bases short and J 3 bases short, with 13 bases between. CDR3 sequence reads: CASSPTGTYYGYTF. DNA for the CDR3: TGTGCCAGCAGCCCCACCGGGACATACTATGGCTACACCTTC.

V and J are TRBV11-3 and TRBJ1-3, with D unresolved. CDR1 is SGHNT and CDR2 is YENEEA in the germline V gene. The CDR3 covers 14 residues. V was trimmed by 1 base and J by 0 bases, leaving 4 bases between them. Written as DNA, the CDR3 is TGTGCCAGCAGCTTAGGGCCCTCTGGAAACACCATATATTTT. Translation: CASSLGPSGNTIYF.

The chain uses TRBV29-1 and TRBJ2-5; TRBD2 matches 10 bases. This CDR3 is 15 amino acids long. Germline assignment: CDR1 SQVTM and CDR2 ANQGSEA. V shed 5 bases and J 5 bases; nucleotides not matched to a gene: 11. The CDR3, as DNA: TGCAGCGTTCCCTCAGCGGGGGGGGCGAGCGAGACCCAGTACTTC. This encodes CSVPSAGGASETQYF. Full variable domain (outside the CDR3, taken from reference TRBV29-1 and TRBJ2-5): SAVISQKPSRDICQRGTSLTIQCQVDSQVTMMFWYRQQPGQSLTLIATANQGSEATYESGFVIDKFPISRPNLTFSTLTVSNMSPEDSSIYLCSVPSAGGASETQYFGPGTRLLVL.

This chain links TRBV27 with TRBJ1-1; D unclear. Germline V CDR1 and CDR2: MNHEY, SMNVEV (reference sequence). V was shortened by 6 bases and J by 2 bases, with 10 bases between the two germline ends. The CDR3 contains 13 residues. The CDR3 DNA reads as TGTGCCAGCAGGACGCTTACTAACACTGAAGCTTTCTTT. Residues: CASRTLTNTEAFF.

CDR3 nucleotides: TGTGCCACCAGTGACCGAGGACAGAGAGAGACCCAGTACTTC. This codes for CATSDRGQRETQYF. The genes are TRBV24-1 and TRBJ2-5, with a weak D call TRBD1 (6 bases). With 4 bases removed from V and 4 bases from J, the gap between germline ends came to 12 bases. Germline assignment: CDR1 KGHDR and CDR2 SFDVKD. This CDR3 spans 14 amino acids.

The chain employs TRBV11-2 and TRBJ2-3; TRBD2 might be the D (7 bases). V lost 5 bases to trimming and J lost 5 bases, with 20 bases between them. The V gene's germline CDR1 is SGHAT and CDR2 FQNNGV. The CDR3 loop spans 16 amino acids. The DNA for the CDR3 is TGTGCCAGCAGCGAGGGGGGGGGCCACGCAGGAGATACGCAGTATTTT. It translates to CASSEGGGHAGDTQYF.

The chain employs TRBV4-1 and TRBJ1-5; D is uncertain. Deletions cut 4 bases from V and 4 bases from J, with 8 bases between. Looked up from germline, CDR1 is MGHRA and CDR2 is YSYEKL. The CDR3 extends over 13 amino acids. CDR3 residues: CASSPGRNQPQHF. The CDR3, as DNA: TGCGCCAGCAGCCCCGGGAGAAATCAGCCCCAGCATTTT.

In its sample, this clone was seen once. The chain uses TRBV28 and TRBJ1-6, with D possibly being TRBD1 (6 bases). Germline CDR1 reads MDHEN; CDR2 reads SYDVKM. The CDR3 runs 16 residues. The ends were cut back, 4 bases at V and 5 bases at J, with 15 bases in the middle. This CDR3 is CASSWRGGADNSPLHF. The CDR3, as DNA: TGTGCCAGCAGTTGGAGGGGGGGCGCGGATAATTCACCCCTCCACTTT.

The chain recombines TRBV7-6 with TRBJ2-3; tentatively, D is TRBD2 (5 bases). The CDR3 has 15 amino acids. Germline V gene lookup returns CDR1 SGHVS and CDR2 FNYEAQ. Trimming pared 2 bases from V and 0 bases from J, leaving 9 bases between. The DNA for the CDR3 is TGTGCCAGCAGCTTACTAGCCCTAAGCACAGATACGCAGTATTTT. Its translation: CASSLLALSTDTQYF.

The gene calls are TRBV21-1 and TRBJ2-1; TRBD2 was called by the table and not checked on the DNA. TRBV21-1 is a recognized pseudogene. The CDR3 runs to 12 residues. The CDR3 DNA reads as TGTGCCAGCAGCACCCGGGGGACCGGGGAGTTCTTC. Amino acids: CASSTRGTGEFF.

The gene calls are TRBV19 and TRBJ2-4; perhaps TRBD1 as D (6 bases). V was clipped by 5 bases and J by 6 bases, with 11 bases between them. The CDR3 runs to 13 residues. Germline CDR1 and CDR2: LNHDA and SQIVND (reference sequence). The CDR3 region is CASSEGVLNIQYF. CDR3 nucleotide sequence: TGTGCCAGTAGTGAGGGGGTGTTAAACATTCAGTACTTC.

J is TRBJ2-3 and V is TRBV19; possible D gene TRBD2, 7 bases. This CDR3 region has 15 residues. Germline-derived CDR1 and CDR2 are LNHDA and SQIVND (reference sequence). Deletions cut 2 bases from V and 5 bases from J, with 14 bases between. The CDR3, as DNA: TGTGCCAGTAGTATAAGGGGGGGAGGTGGAGATACGCAGTATTTT. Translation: CASSIRGGGGDTQYF.

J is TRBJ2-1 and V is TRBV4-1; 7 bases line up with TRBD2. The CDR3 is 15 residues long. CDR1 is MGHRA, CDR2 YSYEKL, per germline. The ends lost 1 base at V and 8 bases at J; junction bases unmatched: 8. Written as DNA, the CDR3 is TGCGCCAGCAGCCAAGGGGCGGGAGCGTCGGATGAGCAGTTCTTC. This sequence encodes CASSQGAGASDEQFF.

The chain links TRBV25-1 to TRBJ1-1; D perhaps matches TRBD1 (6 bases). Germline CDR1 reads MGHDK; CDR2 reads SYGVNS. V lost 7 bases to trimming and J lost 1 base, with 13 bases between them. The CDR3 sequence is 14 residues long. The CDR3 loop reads CASKGVGENTEAFF. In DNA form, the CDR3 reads TGTGCCAGCAAGGGGGTAGGGGAGAACACTGAAGCTTTCTTT.

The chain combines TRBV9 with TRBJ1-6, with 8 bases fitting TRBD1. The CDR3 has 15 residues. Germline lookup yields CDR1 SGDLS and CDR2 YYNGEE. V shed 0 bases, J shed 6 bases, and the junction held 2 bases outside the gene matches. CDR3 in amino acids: CASSVGTGSNSPLHF. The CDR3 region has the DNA TGTGCCAGCAGCGTAGGGACAGGGTCTAATTCACCCCTCCACTTT.

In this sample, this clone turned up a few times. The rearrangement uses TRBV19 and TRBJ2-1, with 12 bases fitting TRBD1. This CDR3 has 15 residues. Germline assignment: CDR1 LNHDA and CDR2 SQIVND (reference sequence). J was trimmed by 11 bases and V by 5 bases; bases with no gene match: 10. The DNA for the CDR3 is TGTGCCAGTAGTGCGTCCCGGGACAGGGGGCCCAAGCAGTTCTTC. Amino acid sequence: CASSASRDRGPKQFF. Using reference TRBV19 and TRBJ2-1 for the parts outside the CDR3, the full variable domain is DGGITQSPKYLFRKEGQNVTLSCEQNLNHDAMYWYRQDPGQGLRLIYYSQIVNDFQKGDIAEGYSVSREKKESFPLTVTSAQKNPTAFYLCASSASRDRGPKQFFGPGTRLTVL.

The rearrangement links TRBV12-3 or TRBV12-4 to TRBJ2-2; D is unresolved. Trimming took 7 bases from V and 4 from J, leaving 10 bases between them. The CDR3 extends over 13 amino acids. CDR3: CASTKGVTGELFF. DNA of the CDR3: TGTGCCAGCACCAAAGGAGTCACCGGGGAGCTGTTTTTT.

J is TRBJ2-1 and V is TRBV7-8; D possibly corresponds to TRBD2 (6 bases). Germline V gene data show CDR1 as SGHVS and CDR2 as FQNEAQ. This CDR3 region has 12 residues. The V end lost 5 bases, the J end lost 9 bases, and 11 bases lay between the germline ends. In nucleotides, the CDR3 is TGTGCCAGCAGCCCTGTCGGGGGTGAGCAGTTCTTC. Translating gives CASSPVGGEQFF.

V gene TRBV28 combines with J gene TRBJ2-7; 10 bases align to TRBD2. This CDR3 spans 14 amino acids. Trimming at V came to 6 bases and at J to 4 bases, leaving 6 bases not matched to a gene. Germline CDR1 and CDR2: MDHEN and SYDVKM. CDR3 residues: CASRVSGRGYEQYF. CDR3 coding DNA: TGTGCCAGCAGGGTAAGCGGGAGGGGATACGAGCAGTACTTC.

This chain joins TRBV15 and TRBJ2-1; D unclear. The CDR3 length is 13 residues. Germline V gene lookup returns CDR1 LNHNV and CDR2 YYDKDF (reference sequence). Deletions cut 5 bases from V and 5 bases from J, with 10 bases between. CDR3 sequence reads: CATSLTLDNEQFF. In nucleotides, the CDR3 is TGTGCCACCAGCCTCACTCTGGACAATGAGCAGTTCTTC. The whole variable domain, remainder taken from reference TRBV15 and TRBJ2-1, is DAMVIQNPRYQVTQFGKPVTLSCSQTLNHNVMYWYQQKSSQAPKLLFHYYDKDFNNEADTPDNFQSRRPNTSFCFLDIRSPGLGDTAMYLCATSLTLDNEQFFGPGTRLTVL.

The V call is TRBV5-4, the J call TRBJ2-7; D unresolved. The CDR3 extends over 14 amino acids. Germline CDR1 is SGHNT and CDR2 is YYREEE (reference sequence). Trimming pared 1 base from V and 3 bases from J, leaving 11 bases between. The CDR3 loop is CASSLSPTVYEQYF. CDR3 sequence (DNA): TGTGCCAGCAGCTTGTCTCCCACCGTCTACGAGCAGTACTTC.

The DNA for the CDR3 is TGTGCTAGTGGTTTGGTACTAGCGGGAGGATCCGATACGCAGTATTTT. It translates to CASGLVLAGGSDTQYF. The chain employs TRBV12-5 and TRBJ2-3, with 12 positions matching TRBD2. Looked up from germline, CDR1 is LGHNT and CDR2 is FRNRAP. V was pared by 0 bases and J by 6 bases, with 4 bases of the junction left unmatched. This CDR3 has 16 amino acids. Together with reference TRBV12-5 and TRBJ2-3, the CDR3 gives the full variable domain: DARVTQTPRHKVTEMGQEVTMRCQPILGHNTVFWYRQTMMQGLELLAYFRNRAPLDDSGMPKDRFSAEMPDATLATLKIQPSEPRDSAVYFCASGLVLAGGSDTQYFGPGTRLTVL.

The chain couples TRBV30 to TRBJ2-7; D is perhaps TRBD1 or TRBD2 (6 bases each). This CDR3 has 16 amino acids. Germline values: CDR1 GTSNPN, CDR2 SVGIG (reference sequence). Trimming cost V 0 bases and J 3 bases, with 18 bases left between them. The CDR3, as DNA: TGTGCCTGGAGTGTAAGGGGGGCAGGGGCTCACTACGAGCAGTACTTC. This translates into CAWSVRGAGAHYEQYF.

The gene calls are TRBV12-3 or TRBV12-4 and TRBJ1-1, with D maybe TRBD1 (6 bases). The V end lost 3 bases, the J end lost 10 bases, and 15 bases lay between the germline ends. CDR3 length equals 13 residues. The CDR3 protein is CASSFSGAAGAFF. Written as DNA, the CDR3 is TGTGCCAGCAGTTTTTCAGGGGCGGCGGGAGCTTTCTTT.

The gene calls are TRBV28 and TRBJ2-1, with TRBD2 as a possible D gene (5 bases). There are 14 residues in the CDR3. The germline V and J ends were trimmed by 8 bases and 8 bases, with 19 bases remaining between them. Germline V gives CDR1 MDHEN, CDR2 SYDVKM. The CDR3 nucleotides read TGTGCCAGCGACTACACCGACCGACCCGATGAGCAGTTCTTC. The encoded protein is CASDYTDRPDEQFF.

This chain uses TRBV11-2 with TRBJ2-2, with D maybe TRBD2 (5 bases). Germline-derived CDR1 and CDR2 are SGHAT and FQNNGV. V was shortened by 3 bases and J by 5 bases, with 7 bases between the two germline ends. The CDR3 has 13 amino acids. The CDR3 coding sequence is TGTGCCAGCAGCTTTTCGGGGACCGGGGAGCTGTTTTTT. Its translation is CASSFSGTGELFF.

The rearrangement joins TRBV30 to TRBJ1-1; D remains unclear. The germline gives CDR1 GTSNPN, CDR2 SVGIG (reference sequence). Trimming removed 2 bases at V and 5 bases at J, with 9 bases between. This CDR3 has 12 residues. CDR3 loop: CAWSRSGTEAFF. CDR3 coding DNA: TGTGCCTGGAGTCGCAGCGGGACTGAAGCTTTCTTT.